This T cell receptor (beta chain) stems from a study of T cell changes during pregnancy in multiple sclerosis. Trimming took off 6 bases at V and 6 bases at J, with 21 bases between the two ends. This CDR3 has 16 amino acids. Germline V lookup: CDR1 MDHEN, CDR2 SYDVKM. Clones were read by immunoSEQ multiplex PCR, and TCRdb kept only the in-frame ones, dropping some. The table records approximately 45,000 clones, just under 95% of them present only once. The specimen was CD4+ T cells from peripheral blood mononuclear cells, collected in the first trimester of pregnancy. The sequence was collected from a female donor with multiple sclerosis, enrolled in a pregnancy study. The chain couples TRBV28 to TRBJ1-5; D perhaps matches TRBD1 (6 bases). CDR3 coding DNA: TGTGCCAGCAGATTCCTCGTTCGGGGGGCAGCTCAGCCCCAGCATTTT. Its protein product is CASRFLVRGAAQPQHF.